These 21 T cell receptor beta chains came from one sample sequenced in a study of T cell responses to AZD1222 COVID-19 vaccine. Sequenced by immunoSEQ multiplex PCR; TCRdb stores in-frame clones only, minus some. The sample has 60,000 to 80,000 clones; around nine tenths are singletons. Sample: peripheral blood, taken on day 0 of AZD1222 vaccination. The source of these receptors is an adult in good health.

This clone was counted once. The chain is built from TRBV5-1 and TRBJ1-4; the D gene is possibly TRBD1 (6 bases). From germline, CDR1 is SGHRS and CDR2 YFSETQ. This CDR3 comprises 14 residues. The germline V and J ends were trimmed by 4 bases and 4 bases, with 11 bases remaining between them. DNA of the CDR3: TGCGCCAGCAGCCCGGACAGATATAATGAAAAACTGTTTTTT. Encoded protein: CASSPDRYNEKLFF. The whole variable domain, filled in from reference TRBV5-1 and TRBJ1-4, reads KAGVTQTPRYLIKTRGQQVTLSCSPISGHRSVSWYQQTPGQGLQFLFEYFSETQRNKGNFPGRFSGRQFSNSRSEMNVSTLELGDSALYLCASSPDRYNEKLFFGSGTQLSVL.

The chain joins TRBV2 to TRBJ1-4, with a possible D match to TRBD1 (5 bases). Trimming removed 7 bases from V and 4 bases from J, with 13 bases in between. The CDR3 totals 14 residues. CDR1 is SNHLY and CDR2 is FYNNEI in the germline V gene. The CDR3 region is CASTTQGNNEKLFF. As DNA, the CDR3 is TGTGCCAGCACTACCCAGGGCAATAATGAAAAACTGTTTTTT.

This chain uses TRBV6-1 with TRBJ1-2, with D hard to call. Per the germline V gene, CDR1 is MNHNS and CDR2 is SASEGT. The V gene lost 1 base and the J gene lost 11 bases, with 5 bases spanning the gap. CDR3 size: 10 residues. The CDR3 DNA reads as TGTGCCAGCAGTGAAGACAAGTACACCTTC. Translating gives CASSEDKYTF.

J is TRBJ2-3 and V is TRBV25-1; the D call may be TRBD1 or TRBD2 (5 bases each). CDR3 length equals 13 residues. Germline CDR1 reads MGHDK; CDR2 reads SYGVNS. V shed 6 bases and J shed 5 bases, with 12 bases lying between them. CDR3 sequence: CASRRGPGDTQYF. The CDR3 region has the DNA TGTGCCAGCAGGAGGGGCCCGGGAGATACGCAGTATTTT.

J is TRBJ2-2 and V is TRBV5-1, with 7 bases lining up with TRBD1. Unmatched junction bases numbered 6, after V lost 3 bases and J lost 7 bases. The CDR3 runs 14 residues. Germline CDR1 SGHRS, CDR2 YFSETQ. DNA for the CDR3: TGCGCCAGCAGCTCAGACAGGGAAAGCGGGGAGCTGTTTTTT. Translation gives CASSSDRESGELFF.

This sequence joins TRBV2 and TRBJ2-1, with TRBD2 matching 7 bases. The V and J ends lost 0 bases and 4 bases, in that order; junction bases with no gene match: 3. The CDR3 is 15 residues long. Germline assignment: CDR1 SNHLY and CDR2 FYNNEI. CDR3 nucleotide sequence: TGTGCCAGCAGTGAAGCTGGCGGGGGTTACAATGAGCAGTTCTTC. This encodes CASSEAGGGYNEQFF. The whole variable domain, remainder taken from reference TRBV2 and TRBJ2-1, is EPEVTQTPSHQVTQMGQEVILRCVPISNHLYFYWYRQILGQKVEFLVSFYNNEISEKSEIFDDQFSVERPDGSNFTLKIRSTKLEDSAMYFCASSEAGGGYNEQFFGPGTRLTVL.

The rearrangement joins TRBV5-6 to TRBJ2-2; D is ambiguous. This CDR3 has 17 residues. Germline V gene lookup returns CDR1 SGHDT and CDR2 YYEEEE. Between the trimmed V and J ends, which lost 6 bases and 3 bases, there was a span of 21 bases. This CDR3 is CASTPGTSMFDTGELFF. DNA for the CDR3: TGTGCCAGCACCCCCGGTACCTCGATGTTCGACACCGGGGAGCTGTTTTTT.

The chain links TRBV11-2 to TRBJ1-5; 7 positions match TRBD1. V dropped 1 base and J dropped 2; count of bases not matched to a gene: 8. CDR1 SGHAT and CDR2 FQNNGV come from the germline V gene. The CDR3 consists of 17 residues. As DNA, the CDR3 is TGTGCCAGCAGCTTAGCAGGGGGGACTTTCGGCAATCAGCCCCAGCATTTT. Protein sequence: CASSLAGGTFGNQPQHF.

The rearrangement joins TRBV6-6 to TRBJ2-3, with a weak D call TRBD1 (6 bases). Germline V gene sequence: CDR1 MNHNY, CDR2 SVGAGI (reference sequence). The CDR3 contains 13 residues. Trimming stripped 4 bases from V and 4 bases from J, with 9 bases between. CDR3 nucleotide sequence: TGTGCCAGCAGTTCCGCAGGGGCAGATACGCAGTATTTT. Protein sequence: CASSSAGADTQYF.

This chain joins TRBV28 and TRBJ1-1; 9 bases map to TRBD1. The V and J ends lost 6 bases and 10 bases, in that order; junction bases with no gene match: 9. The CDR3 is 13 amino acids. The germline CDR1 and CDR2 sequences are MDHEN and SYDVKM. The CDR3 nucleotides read TGTGCCAGCAGCTCGGGACAGGGCGAAGTAGCTTTCTTT. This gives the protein CASSSGQGEVAFF.

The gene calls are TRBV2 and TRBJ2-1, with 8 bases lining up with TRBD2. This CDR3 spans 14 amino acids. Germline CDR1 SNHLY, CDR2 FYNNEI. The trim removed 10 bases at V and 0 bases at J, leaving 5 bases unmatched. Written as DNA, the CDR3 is TGTGCCAACCAGCGGGGGCCCTCCTACAATGAGCAGTTCTTC. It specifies CANQRGPSYNEQFF. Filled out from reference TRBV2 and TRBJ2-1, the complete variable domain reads EPEVTQTPSHQVTQMGQEVILRCVPISNHLYFYWYRQILGQKVEFLVSFYNNEISEKSEIFDDQFSVERPDGSNFTLKIRSTKLEDSAMYFCANQRGPSYNEQFFGPGTRLTVL.

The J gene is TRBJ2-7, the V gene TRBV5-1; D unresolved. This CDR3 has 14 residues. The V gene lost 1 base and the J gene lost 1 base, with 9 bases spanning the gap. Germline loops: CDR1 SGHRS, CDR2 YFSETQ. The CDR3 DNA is TGCGCCAGCAGCTTGAGGCCAGATTCCTACGAGCAGTACTTC. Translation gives CASSLRPDSYEQYF.

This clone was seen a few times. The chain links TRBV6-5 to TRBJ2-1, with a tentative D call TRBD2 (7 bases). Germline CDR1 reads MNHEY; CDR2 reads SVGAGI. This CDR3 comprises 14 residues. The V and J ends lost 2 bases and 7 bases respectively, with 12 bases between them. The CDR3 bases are TGTGCCAGCAGTTACCGGGGGGCTCCGAATGAGCAGTTCTTC. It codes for CASSYRGAPNEQFF.

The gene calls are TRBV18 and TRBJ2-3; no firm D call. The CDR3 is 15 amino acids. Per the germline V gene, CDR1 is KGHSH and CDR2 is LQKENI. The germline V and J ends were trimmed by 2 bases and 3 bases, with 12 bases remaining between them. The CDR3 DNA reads TGTGCCAGCTCACCATTTCGCTCCCTGACAGATACGCAGTATTTT. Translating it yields CASSPFRSLTDTQYF.

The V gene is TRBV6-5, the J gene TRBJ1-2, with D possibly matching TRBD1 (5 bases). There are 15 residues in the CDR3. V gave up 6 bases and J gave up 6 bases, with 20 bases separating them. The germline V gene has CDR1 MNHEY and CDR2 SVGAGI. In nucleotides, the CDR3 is TGTGCCAGCAGCTCCGGGTCCTTACGAGGGGATGGCTACACCTTC. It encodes CASSSGSLRGDGYTF.

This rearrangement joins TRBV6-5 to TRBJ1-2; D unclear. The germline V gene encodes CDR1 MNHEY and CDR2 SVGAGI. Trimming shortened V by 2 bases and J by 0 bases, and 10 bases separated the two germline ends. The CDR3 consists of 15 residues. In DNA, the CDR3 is TGTGCCAGCAGTTACAGCTGGGAAACTAACTATGGCTACACCTTC. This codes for CASSYSWETNYGYTF.

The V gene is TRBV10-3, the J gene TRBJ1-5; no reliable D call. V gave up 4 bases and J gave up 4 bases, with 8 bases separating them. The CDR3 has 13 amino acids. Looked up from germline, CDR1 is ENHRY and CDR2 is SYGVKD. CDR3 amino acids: CAISADGNQPQHF. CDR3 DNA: TGTGCCATCAGTGCGGACGGTAATCAGCCCCAGCATTTT.

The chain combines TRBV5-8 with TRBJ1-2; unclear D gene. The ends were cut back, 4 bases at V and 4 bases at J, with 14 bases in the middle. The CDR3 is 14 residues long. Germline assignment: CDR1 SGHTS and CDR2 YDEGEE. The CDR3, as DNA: TGTGCCAGCAGCCTGCTAGTGGTTGGCTATGGCTACACCTTC. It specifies CASSLLVVGYGYTF.

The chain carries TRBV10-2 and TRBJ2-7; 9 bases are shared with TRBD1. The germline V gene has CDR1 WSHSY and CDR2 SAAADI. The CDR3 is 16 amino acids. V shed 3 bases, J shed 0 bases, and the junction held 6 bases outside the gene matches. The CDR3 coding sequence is TGCGCCAGCAGTGACTATGGGACAGGGAGCTCCTACGAGCAGTACTTC. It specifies CASSDYGTGSSYEQYF.

DNA for the CDR3: TGCGCCAGCAGCCCAGGGCAGGGGGCCACGAACACTGAAGCTTTCTTT. It is translated as CASSPGQGATNTEAFF. The V gene is TRBV4-1, the J gene TRBJ1-1; TRBD1 matches 8 bases. The germline V gene has CDR1 MGHRA and CDR2 YSYEKL. V shed 4 bases and J 1 base; nucleotides not matched to a gene: 8. The CDR3 runs 16 residues.

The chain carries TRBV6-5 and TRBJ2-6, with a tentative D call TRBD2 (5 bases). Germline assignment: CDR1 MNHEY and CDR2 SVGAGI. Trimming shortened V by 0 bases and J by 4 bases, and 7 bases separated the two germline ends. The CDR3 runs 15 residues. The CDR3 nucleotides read TGTGCCAGCAGTTACTCGAGGGTCGGGGCCAACGTCCTGACTTTC. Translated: CASSYSRVGANVLTF.